This paragraph covers one T cell receptor beta chain sequence. Its antigen is unknown. The sample comes from a study of cytomegalovirus exposure and HLA in healthy donors. Primers for the PCR totalled 60 Vbeta and 13 Jbeta. Sequencing was performed with immunoSEQ multiplex PCR; in TCRdb, only in-frame clones are kept and a portion is missing. This repertoire includes 150,000 to 200,000 clones. Findings and caveats of the study: A later analysis found most CMV-associated TCR beta chains apparently HLA-restricted. In a later analysis, an Asian-associated ancestry cluster reportedly showed fewer N-insertions than the approximately 700-donor mean. TCR beta V- and J-gene trimming, according to a later analysis, was linked to a missense DCLRE1C variant. In a later analysis, common viral pathogens appeared linked to several of the most significant clusters.

The V gene lost 4 bases and the J gene lost 2 bases, with 6 bases spanning the gap. The CDR3 contains 12 residues. Germline V gene data show CDR1 as SGHRS and CDR2 as YFSETQ. The specimen was PBMCs. V is TRBV5-1 and J is TRBJ2-5, with a possible D match to TRBD1 (6 bases). This clonotype was obtained from a man aged 25-45 years in good health and CMV-seronegative. As DNA, the CDR3 is TGCGCCAGCAGCAGGGGGCAAGAGACCCAGTACTTC. Its translation is CASSRGQETQYF.